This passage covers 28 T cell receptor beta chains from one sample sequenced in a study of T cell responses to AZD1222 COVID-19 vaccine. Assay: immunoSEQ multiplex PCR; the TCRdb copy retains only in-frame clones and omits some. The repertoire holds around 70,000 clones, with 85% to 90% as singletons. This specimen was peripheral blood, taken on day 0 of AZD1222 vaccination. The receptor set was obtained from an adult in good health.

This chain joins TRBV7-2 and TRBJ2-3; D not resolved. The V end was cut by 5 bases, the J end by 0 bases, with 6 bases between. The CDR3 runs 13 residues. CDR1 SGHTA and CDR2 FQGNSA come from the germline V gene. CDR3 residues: CASSLDSTDTQYF. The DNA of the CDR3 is TGTGCCAGCAGCCTCGACAGCACAGATACGCAGTATTTT.

This CDR3 is CASKLSRGAYNEQFF. CDR3 DNA sequence: TGTGCTAGTAAACTATCCAGGGGCGCGTACAATGAGCAGTTCTTC. The chain is built from TRBV12-5 and TRBJ2-1, with D perhaps TRBD1 (6 bases). CDR1 is LGHNT, CDR2 FRNRAP, per germline. V lost 8 bases and J lost 4, with 18 bases in between. This CDR3 is 15 amino acids long.

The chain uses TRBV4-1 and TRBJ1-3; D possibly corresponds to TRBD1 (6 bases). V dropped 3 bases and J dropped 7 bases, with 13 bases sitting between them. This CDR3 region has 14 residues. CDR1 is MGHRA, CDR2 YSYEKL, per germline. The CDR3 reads CASSQDGTRNTIYF. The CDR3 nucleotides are TGCGCCAGCAGCCAGGATGGGACACGGAACACCATATATTTT.

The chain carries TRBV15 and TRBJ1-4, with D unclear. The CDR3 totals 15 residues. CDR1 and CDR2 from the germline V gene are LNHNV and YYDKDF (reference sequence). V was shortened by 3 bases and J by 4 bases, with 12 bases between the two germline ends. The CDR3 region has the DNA TGTGCCACCAGCAGGGCAACACTAAATAATGAAAAACTGTTTTTT. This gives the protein CATSRATLNNEKLFF.

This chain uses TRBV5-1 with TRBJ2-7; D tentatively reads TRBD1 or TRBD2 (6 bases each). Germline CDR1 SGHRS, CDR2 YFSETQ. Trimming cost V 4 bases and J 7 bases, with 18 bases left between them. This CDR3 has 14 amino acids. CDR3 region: CASSGETGGAEQYF. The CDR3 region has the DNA TGCGCCAGCAGCGGGGAAACCGGGGGCGCGGAGCAGTACTTC.

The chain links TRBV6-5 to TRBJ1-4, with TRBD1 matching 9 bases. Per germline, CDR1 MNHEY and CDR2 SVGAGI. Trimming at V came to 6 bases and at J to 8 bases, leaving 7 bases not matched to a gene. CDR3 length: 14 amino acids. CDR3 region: CASRVDRGGEKLFF. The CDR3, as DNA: TGTGCCAGCAGGGTGGACAGGGGAGGAGAAAAACTGTTTTTT.

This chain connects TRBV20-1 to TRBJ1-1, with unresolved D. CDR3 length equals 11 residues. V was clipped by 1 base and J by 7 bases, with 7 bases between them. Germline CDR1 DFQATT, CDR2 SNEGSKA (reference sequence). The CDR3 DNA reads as TGCAGTGCTAGAGGACTCTATGAAGCTTTCTTT. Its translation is CSARGLYEAFF.

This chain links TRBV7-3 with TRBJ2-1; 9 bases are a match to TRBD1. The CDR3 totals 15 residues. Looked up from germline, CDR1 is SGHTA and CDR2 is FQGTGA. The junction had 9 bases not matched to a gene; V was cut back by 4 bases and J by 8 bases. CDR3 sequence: CASSSRTGVNDEQFF. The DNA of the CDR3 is TGTGCCAGCAGCTCACGGACAGGGGTTAACGATGAGCAGTTCTTC. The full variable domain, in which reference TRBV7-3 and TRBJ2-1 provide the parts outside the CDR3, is GAGVSQTPSNKVTEKGKYVELRCDPISGHTALYWYRQSLGQGPEFLIYFQGTGAADDSGLPNDRFFAVRPEGSVSTLKIQRTERGDSAVYLCASSSRTGVNDEQFFGPGTRLTVL.

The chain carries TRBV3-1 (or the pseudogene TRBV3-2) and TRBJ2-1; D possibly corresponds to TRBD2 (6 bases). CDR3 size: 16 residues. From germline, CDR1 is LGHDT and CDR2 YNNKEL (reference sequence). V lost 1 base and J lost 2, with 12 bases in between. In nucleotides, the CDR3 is TGTGCCAGCAGCCAAGTTTTGCGGGGAACCTACAATGAGCAGTTCTTC. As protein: CASSQVLRGTYNEQFF.

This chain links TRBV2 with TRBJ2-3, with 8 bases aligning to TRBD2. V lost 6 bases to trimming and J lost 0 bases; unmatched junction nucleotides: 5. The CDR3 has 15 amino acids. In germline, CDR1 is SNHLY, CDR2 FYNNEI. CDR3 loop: CASRVAGLSTDTQYF. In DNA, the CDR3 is TGTGCCAGCAGGGTAGCGGGACTTAGCACAGATACGCAGTATTTT.

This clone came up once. CDR3 residues: CASSPDRATYNEQFF. CDR3 DNA sequence: TGTGCCAGCAGCCCCGACAGGGCCACGTACAATGAGCAGTTCTTC. The chain links TRBV6-5 to TRBJ2-1; 7 bases are a match to TRBD1. Germline-derived CDR1 and CDR2 are MNHEY and SVGAGI. V lost 6 bases and J lost 4; bases outside the gene matches: 9. The CDR3 totals 15 residues.

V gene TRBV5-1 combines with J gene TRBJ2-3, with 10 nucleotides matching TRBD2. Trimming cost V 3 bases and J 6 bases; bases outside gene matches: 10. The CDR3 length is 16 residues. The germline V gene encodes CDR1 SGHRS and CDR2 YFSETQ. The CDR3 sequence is CASSSLPSGSGDTQYF. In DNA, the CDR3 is TGCGCCAGCAGCTCCCTGCCTAGCGGGAGTGGGGATACGCAGTATTTT.

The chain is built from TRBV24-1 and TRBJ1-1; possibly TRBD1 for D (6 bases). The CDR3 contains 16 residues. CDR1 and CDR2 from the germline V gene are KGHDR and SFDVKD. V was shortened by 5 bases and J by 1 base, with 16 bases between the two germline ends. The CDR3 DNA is TGTGCCACCAGTGGCGATGAGACAGGAGAGAACACTGAAGCTTTCTTT. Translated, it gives CATSGDETGENTEAFF.

Written as DNA, the CDR3 is TGTGCCAGTAGTATAGGACGAGGGAGGCCCCGCTACGAGCAGTACTTC. Translating gives CASSIGRGRPRYEQYF. The chain has TRBV19 and TRBJ2-7; tentatively, D is TRBD2 (6 bases). Germline lookup yields CDR1 LNHDA and CDR2 SQIVND (reference sequence). The ends were cut back, 1 base at V and 3 bases at J, with 16 bases in the middle. This CDR3 is built from 16 residues.

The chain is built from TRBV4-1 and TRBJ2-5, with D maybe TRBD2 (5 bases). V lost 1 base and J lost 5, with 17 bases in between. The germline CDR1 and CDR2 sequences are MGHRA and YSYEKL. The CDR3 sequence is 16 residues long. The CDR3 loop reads CASSQGDPRVGETQYF. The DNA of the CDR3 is TGCGCCAGCAGCCAAGGGGATCCGCGGGTTGGGGAGACCCAGTACTTC.

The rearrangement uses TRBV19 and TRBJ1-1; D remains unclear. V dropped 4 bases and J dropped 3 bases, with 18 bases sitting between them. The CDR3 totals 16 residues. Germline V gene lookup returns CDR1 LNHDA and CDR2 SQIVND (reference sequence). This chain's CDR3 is CASSTYPRERYTEAFF. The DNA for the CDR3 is TGTGCCAGTAGTACTTACCCCCGGGAGAGGTACACTGAAGCTTTCTTT.

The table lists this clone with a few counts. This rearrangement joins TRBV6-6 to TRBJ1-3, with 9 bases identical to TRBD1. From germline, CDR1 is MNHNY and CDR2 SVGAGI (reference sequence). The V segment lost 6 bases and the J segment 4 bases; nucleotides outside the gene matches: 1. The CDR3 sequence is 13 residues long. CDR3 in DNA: TGTGCCAGCAGACAGGGGGCGGGAAACACCATATATTTT. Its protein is CASRQGAGNTIYF.

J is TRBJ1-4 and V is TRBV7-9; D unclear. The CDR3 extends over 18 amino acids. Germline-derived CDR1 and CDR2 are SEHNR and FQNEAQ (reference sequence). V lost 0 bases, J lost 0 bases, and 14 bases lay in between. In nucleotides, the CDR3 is TGTGCCAGCAGCTTAGCGCTAAGGAACTACGCAACTAATGAAAAACTGTTTTTT. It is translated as CASSLALRNYATNEKLFF.

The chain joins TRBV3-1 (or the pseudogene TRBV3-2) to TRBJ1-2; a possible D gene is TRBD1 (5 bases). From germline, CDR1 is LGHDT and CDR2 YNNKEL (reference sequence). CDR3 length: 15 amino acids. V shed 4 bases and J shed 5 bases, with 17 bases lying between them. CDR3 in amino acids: CASSRDRDGVYGYTF. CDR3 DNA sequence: TGTGCCAGCAGCCGAGACCGGGACGGAGTTTATGGCTACACCTTC.

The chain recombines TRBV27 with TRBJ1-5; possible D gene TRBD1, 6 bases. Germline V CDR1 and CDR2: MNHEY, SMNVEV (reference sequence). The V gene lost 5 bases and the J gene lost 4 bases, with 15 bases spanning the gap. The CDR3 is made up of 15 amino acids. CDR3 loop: CASSPEGQGNQPQHF. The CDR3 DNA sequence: TGTGCCAGCAGTCCTGAGGGACAAGGGAATCAGCCCCAGCATTTT.

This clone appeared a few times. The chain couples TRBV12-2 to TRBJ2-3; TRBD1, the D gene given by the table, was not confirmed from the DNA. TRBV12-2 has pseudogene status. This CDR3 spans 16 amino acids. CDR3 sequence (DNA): TGTGCAAGTCGCTGTTCTGGGACAGGGAACGCAGATACGCAGTATTTT. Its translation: CASRCSGTGNADTQYF.

The CDR3, as DNA: TGTGCCAGTCGACAGGGGGCCGAAGCTTTCTTT. Translation: CASRQGAEAFF. The genes are TRBV19 and TRBJ1-1, with 10 nucleotides matching TRBD1. V lost 8 bases and J lost 8; bases outside the gene matches: 2. CDR3 length equals 11 residues. Per germline, CDR1 LNHDA and CDR2 SQIVND (reference sequence).

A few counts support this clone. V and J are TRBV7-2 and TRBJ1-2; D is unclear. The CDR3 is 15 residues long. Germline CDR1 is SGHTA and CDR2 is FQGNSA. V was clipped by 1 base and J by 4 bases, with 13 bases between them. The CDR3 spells CASSLVVGKGYGYTF. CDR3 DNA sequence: TGTGCCAGCAGCTTAGTCGTAGGGAAAGGCTATGGCTACACCTTC.

CDR3 DNA sequence: TGTGCCTGGACCTCGACCACCAGGGAAGGGGAGCTGTTTTTT. Amino acid sequence: CAWTSTTREGELFF. The gene calls are TRBV30 and TRBJ2-2; possibly TRBD1 for D (5 bases). CDR1 and CDR2 (germline): GTSNPN, SVGIG (reference sequence). With 4 bases removed from V and 8 bases from J, the gap between germline ends came to 17 bases. This CDR3 has 14 amino acids.

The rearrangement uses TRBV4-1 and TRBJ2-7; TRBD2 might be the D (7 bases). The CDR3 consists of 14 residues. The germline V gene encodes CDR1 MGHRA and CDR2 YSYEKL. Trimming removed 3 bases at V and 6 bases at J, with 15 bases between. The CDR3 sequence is CASSQEGGVGEQYF. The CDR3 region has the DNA TGCGCCAGCAGCCAGGAGGGGGGGGTTGGCGAGCAGTACTTC.

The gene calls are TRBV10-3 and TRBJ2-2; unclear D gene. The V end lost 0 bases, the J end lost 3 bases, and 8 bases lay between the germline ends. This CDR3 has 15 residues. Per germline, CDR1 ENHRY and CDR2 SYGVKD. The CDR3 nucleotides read TGTGCCATCAGTGAGTCCCCTAGTTACACCGGGGAGCTGTTTTTT. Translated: CAISESPSYTGELFF.

DNA of the CDR3: TGTGCCAGCAGTTTAACAGGGAACTATGGCTACACCTTC. Translating it yields CASSLTGNYGYTF. This rearrangement joins TRBV28 to TRBJ1-2; the D gene is possibly TRBD1 (6 bases). Per the germline V gene, CDR1 is MDHEN and CDR2 is SYDVKM. The CDR3 sequence is 13 residues long. V was trimmed by 2 bases and J by 2 bases, leaving 6 bases between them.

CDR3 sequence reads: CASSLGVRSSGNTIYF. CDR3 nucleotides: TGTGCCAGCAGCTTAGGGGTCCGGAGCTCTGGAAACACCATATATTTT. The rearrangement links TRBV11-2 to TRBJ1-3; D gene uncertain. V lost 1 base and J lost 0, with 10 bases in between. Germline V gene lookup returns CDR1 SGHAT and CDR2 FQNNGV. The CDR3 is 16 amino acids.